This record covers a single TCR beta chain. Germline V CDR1 and CDR2: LGHDT, YNNKEL (reference sequence). The CDR3 has 15 amino acids. V lost 0 bases to trimming and J lost 2 bases, with 9 bases between them. Authors' methods: By means of reference gene primer amplification, nucleated cell counts were estimated. Libraries were prepared by immunoSEQ multiplex PCR; TCRdb keeps only in-frame clonotypes and omits some of them. V, J and clone size are taken as reported in that table, and D and trimming were inferred from the DNA itself. The sample has about 220,000 clones, roughly 83% seen once. This sample was taken from a study of blood T cell repertoires in COVID-19. About the study: The study drew acute and convalescent COVID-19 samples from the United States, Italy and Spain. T cells, B-cell-depleted T cells, or PBMCs supplied cDNA or gDNA.

The TCR sequence derives from a woman aged 35 to 49 with acute COVID-19. The chain couples TRBV3-1 (or the pseudogene TRBV3-2) to TRBJ2-3; D might be TRBD1 (5 bases). Material: PBMCs or T cells enriched from blood (not recorded which). This CDR3 reads CASSQDGAATDTQYF. CDR3 DNA: TGTGCCAGCAGCCAAGATGGGGCAGCCACAGATACGCAGTATTTT.